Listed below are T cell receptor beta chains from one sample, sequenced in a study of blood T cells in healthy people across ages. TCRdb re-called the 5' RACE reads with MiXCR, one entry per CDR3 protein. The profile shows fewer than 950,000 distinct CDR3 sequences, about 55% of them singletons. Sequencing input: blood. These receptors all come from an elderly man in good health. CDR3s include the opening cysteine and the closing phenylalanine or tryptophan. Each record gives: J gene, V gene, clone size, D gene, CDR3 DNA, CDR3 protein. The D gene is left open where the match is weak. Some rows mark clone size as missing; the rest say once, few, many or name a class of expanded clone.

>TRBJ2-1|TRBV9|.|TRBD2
TGTGCCAGCAGCCTCACTAGCGGGAGGGCCGATGAGCAGTTCTTC
CASSLTSGRADEQFF
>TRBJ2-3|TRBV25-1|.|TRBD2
TGTGCCAGCAGTTCCGGCTGGCGGGAGACTGGCACAGATACGCAGTATTTT
CASSSGWRETGTDTQYF
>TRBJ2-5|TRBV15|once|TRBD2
TGTGCCACCAGCAGAGAGACTAGCGGGAGACAAGAGACCCAGTACTTC
CATSRETSGRQETQYF
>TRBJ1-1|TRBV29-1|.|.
TGCAGCGTTCGATGGACTGAAGCTTTCTTT
CSVRWTEAFF
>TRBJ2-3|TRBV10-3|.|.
TGTGCCATCAGTGGTCCAGCAGACAGATACGCGTATTTT
CAISGPADRYAYF
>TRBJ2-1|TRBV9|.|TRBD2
TGTGCCAGCAGCTCGGCCGGGACTAGCAATAATGAGCAGTTCTTC
CASSSAGTSNNEQFF
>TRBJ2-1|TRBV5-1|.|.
TGCGCCAGCAGCTTGTCAACGGGGTTTGGTGAGCAGTTCTTC
CASSLSTGFGEQFF
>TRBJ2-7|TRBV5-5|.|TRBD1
TGTGCCAGCAGCCCGGAAGGGACAGGGGTGCCCTACGAGCAGTACTTC
CASSPEGTGVPYEQYF
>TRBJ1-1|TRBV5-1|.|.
TGCGCCAGCAGCTCAACCCCGGGCGGGGTGAACACTGAAGCTTTCTTT
CASSSTPGGVNTEAFF
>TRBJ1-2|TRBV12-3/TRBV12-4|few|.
TGTGCCAGCAGTTTTACAGGGCGAGGAGGCTACACCTTC
CASSFTGRGGYTF
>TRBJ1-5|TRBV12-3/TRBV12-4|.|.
TGTGCCAGCAGCCCCCGTTGGGGCCTTAGCAATCAGCCCCAGCATTTT
CASSPRWGLSNQPQHF
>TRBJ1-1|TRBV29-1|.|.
TGCAGCGGACAGTGGAACACTGAAGCTTTCTTT
CSGQWNTEAFF
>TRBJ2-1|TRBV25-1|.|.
TGTGCCAGCAGTGAATCTCGCGGGGCTTACAATGAGCAGTTCTTC
CASSESRGAYNEQFF
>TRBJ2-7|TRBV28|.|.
TGTGCCAGCAGGGGAACTAGGAGATACGAGCAGTACTTC
CASRGTRRYEQYF
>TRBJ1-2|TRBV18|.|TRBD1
TGTGCCAGCTCATCCCGGACAGGGGGCGGAGGCTACACCTTC
CASSSRTGGGGYTF
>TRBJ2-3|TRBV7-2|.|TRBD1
TGTGCCAGCAGCTTAGGGACAGGGTGGCACAGATACGCGTATTTT
CASSLGTGWHRYAYF
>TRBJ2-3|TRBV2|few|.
TGTGCCAGCAGTGAGGGGCTCTCCTATACGCAGTATTTT
CASSEGLSYTQYF
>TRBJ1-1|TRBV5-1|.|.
TGCGCCAGCACCCTGGAGCGGGGCGACACTGAAGCTTTCTTT
CASTLERGDTEAFF
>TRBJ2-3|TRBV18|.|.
TGTGCCAGCTCGACTAGTGCGGCAAGCACAGATACGCAGTATTTT
CASSTSAASTDTQYF
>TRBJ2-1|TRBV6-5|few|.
TGTGCCAGCAGTTACGTGGGGGCATATGAGCAGTTCTTC
CASSYVGAYEQFF
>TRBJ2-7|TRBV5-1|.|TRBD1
TGCGCCAGCAGCTTGGGGGTGGACAGGTCCCTCTACGAGCAGTACTTC
CASSLGVDRSLYEQYF
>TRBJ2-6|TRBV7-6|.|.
TGTGCCAGCAGCTTAGTGTGGCGCGGACTACGGTCTGGGGCCAACGTCCTGACTTTC
CASSLVWRGLRSGANVLTF
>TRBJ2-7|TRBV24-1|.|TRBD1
TGTGCCACCAGTGACGGACAGGGGTACTACGAGCAGTACTTC
CATSDGQGYYEQYF
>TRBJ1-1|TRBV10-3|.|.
TGTGCCATCAGTGAGAGTGCAGGTAAAGACACTGAAGCTTTCTTT
CAISESAGKDTEAFF
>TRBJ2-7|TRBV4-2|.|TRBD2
TGTGCCAGCAGCCTGGGAACTAGCGGCTTATACGAGCAGTACTTC
CASSLGTSGLYEQYF
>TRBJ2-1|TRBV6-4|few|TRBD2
TGTGCCAGCAGTGACTCGGCTAGCGGTTATACAATGAGCCAGTTCTTC
CASSDSASGYTMSQFF
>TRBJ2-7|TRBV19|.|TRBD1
TGTGCCAGTAGTATAGAGGACAGGGGGATCGAGCAGTACTTC
CASSIEDRGIEQYF
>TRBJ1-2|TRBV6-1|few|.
TGTGCCAGCAGATCGGACAGATACTATGGCTACACCTTC
CASRSDRYYGYTF
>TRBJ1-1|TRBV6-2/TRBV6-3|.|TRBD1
TGTGCCAGCAGGGGACAGCCCATGAACACTGAAGCTTTCTTT
CASRGQPMNTEAFF
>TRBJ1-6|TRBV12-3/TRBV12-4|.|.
TGTGCCGGCAGGATTGGTGGGTCTCGGACACCCCTCCACTTT
CAGRIGGSRTPLHF
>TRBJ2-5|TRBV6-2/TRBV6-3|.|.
TGTGCCAGCAGTTACCCCCGGGGACAACATGAGCAGTACTTC
CASSYPRGQHEQYF
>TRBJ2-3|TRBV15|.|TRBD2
TGTGCCACCAGCGGCCGACTAGCGGGGGGAAATACGCAGTATTTT
CATSGRLAGGNTQYF
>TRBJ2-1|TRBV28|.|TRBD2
TGTGCCAGCAGGCCCACTAGCGGGGGAGTCGATGAGCAGTTCTTC
CASRPTSGGVDEQFF
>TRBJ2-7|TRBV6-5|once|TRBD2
TGTGCCAGCAGTCGATATAGCGGGAGCTCCTACGAGCAGTACTTC
CASSRYSGSSYEQYF
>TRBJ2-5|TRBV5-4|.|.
TGTGCCAGCAGTGAGGGTGGACTGCAGGGGGGGACCCAGTACTTC
CASSEGGLQGGTQYF
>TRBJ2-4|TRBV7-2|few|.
TGTGCCAGCAGCCCAGCTTGGGTAGCGGTGGTGTCCAAAAACATTCAGTACTTC
CASSPAWVAVVSKNIQYF
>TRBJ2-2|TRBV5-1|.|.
TGCGCCAGCGGCTTGAAGGGAGGCGACACCGGGGAGCTGTTTTTT
CASGLKGGDTGELFF
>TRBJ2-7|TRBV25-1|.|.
TGTGCCAGTCCAAAGTGGCGGGACAGATCATACGAGCAGTACTTC
CASPKWRDRSYEQYF
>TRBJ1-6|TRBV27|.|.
TGTGCCAGCAGTCGCGGGGGTCTTAATTCACCCCTCCACTTT
CASSRGGLNSPLHF
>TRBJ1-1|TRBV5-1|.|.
TGCGCCAGCAGCTTGTCGGGTCTCATGAACACTGAAGCTTTCTTT
CASSLSGLMNTEAFF
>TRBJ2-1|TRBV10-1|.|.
TGCGCCAGCAGTGAGTCCCATCGAGACCAAGAGACCCAGTTCTTC
CASSESHRDQETQFF
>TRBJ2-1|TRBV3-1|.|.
TGTGCCAGCAGCCGAGATCTGGCGGGTGAGCAGTTCTTC
CASSRDLAGEQFF
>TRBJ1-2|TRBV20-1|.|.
TGCAGTGCTAGAGATCTGAGGGGGGGGGAGCGTGGCTACACCTTC
CSARDLRGGERGYTF
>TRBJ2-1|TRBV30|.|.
TGTGCCTACCTGCTAGCAAAAAATGAGCAGTTCTTC
CAYLLAKNEQFF
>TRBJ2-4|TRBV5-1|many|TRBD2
TGCGCCAGCACCTTAGCGGGAGAGGTAAACATTCAGTACTTC
CASTLAGEVNIQYF
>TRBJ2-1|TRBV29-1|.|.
TGCAGCGTGGAACTAAGGAATGAGCAGTTCTTC
CSVELRNEQFF
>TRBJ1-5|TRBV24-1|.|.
TGTGCCACCAGTGACCCCCGGGCGGTCGGGGAGGTTCAGCCCCAGCATTTT
CATSDPRAVGEVQPQHF
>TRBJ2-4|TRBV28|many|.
TGTGCCAGCAGTTTATGGTGGTTCAAGGGCCGTGTAGCCAAAAACATTCAGTACTTC
CASSLWWFKGRVAKNIQYF
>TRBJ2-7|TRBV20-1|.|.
TGCAGTGCCCCGCAGGGGAGGGTGGGGTTCTACGAGCAGTACTTC
CSAPQGRVGFYEQYF
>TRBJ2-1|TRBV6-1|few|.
TGTGCCAGCAGTGACAGACAGGCCTACAATGAGCAGTTCTTC
CASSDRQAYNEQFF
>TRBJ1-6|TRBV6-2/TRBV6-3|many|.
TGTGCCAGCAGTTACTCCGGGACGACGCCCCTCCACTTT
CASSYSGTTPLHF